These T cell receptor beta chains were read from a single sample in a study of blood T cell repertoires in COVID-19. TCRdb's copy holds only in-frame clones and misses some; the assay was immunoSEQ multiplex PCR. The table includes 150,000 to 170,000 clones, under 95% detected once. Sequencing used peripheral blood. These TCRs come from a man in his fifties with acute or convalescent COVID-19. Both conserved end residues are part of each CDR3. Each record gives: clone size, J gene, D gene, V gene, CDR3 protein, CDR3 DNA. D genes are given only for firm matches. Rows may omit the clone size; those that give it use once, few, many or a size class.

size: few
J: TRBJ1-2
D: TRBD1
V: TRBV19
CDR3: CASRPRGAPYYGYTF
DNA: TGTGCCAGTAGGCCCAGGGGGGCTCCCTACTATGGCTACACCTTC

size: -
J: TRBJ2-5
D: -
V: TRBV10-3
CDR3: CAISKADQETQYF
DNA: TGTGCCATCAGTAAAGCTGACCAAGAGACCCAGTACTTC

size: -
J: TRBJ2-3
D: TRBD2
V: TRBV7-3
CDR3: CASSASGLSTDTQYF
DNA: TGTGCCAGCAGCGCTAGCGGGCTAAGCACAGATACGCAGTATTTT

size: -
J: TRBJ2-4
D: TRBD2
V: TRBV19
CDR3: CASNSGAGNIQYF
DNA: TGTGCCAGTAATTCGGGAGCGGGGAACATTCAGTACTTC

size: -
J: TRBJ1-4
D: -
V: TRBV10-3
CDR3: CAISDPGVDEKLFF
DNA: TGTGCCATCAGTGACCCAGGGGTTGATGAAAAACTGTTTTTT

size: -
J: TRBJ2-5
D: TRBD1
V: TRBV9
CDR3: CASSVEGQGSETQYF
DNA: TGTGCCAGCAGCGTAGAGGGACAGGGTTCGGAGACCCAGTACTTC

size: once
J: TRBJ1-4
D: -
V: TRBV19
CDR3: CASSPQAGIGEKLFF
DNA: TGTGCCAGTAGTCCTCAAGCGGGGATCGGGGAAAAACTGTTTTTT

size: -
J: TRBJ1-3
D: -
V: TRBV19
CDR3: CASTSSGNTIYF
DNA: TGTGCCAGTACCTCCTCTGGAAACACCATATATTTT

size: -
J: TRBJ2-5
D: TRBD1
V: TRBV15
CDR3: CATSSLGDRVVETQYF
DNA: TGTGCCACCAGCAGCCTGGGGGACAGGGTGGTTGAGACCCAGTACTTC

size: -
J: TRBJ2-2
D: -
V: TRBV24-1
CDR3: CATSDHNPHTGELFF
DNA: TGTGCCACCAGTGATCACAACCCTCATACCGGGGAGCTGTTTTTT

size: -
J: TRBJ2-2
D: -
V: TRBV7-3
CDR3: CASSLAGTLNTGELFF
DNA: TGTGCCAGCAGCTTAGCCGGGACTCTAAACACCGGGGAGCTGTTTTTT

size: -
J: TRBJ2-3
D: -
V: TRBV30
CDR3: CAWTSGSDTQYF
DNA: TGTGCCTGGACCAGCGGATCCGATACGCAGTATTTT

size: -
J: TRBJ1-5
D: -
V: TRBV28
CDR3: CASSTGGQPQHF
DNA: TGTGCCAGCAGCACTGGGGGGCAGCCCCAGCATTTT

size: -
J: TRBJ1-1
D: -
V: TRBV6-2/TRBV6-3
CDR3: CASSPHETGKGSEAFF
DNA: TGTGCCAGCAGTCCCCATGAGACAGGCAAGGGGTCTGAAGCTTTCTTT

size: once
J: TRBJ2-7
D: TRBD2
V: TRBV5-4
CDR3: CASSLARGGSEQYF
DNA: TGTGCCAGCAGCTTGGCTCGGGGGGGGTCCGAGCAGTACTTC

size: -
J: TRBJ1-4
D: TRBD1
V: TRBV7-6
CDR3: CASSLGQGREKLFF
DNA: TGTGCCAGCAGCCTAGGACAGGGTCGGGAAAAACTGTTTTTT